This paragraph reports one T cell receptor (beta chain). Germline-derived CDR1 and CDR2 are SQVTM and ANQGSEA. V lost 3 bases, J lost 6 bases, and 3 bases stayed unmatched. This CDR3 is 12 amino acids long. Methods used by the authors: Reference gene primer amplification yielded estimated nucleated cell counts. Generated by immunoSEQ multiplex PCR, the TCRdb table keeps only in-frame clones and is missing some. The V and J calls and clone size were taken over from that table, and D and trimming were inferred from the DNA. The data hold 300,000 to 400,000 clones, with about 90% observed a single time. This sample was taken from a study of blood T cell repertoires in COVID-19. Study as a whole: T cells, B-cell-depleted T cells, or PBMCs supplied cDNA or gDNA.

The receptor comes from a woman in her 30s who had recovered from COVID-19. J is TRBJ2-3 and V is TRBV29-1; 7 bases are a match to TRBD1. Sample: PBMCs or T cells enriched from blood (not recorded which). This chain's CDR3 is CSVDTGADTQYF. The CDR3 DNA follows: TGCAGCGTTGATACAGGGGCTGATACGCAGTATTTT.